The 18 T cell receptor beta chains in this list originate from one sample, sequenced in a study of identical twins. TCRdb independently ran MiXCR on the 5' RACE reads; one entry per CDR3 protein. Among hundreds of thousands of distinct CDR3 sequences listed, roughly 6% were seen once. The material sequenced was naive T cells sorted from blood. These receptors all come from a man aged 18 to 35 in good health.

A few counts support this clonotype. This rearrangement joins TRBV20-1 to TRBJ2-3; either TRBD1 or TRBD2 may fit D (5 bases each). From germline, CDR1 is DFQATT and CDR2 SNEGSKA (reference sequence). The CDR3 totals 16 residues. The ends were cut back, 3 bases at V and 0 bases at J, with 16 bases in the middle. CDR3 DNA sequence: TGCAGTGCTAGGAGTGCCGGGGCCCCTAGCACAGATACGCAGTATTTT. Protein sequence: CSARSAGAPSTDTQYF.

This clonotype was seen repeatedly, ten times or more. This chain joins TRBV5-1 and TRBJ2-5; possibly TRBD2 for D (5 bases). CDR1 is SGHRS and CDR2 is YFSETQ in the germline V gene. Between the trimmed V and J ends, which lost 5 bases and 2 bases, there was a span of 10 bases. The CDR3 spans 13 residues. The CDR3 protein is CASRQRLQETQYF. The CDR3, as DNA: TGCGCCAGCAGACAACGACTACAAGAGACCCAGTACTTC.

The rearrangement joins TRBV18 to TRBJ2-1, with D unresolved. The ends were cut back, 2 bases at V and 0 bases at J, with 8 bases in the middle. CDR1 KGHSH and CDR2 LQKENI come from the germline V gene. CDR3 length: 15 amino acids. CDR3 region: CASSPAISSYNEQFF. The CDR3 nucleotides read TGTGCCAGCTCACCAGCGATAAGCTCCTACAATGAGCAGTTCTTC.

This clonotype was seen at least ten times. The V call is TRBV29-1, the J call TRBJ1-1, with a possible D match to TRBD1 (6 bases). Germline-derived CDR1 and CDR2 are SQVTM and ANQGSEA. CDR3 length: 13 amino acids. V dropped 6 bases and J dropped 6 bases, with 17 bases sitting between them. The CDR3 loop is CSVRGGTSAEAFF. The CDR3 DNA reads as TGCAGCGTGAGAGGGGGTACCTCCGCTGAAGCTTTCTTT.

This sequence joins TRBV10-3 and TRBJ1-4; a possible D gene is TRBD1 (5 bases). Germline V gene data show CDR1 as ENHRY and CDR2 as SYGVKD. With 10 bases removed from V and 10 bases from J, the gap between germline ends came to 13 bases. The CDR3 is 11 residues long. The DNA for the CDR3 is TGTGCCACCAACGCGGGGGGAAAACTGTTTTTT. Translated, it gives CATNAGGKLFF.

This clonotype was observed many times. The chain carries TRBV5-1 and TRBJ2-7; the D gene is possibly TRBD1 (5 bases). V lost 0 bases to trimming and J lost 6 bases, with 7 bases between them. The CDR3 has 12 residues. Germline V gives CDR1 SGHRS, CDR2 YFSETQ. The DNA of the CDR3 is TGCGCCAGCAGCTTGGAGGGGCGCGAGCAGTACTTC. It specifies CASSLEGREQYF. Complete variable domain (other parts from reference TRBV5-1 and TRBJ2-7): KAGVTQTPRYLIKTRGQQVTLSCSPISGHRSVSWYQQTPGQGLQFLFEYFSETQRNKGNFPGRFSGRQFSNSRSEMNVSTLELGDSALYLCASSLEGREQYFGPGTRLTVT.

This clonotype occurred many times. The CDR3 loop is CASSPRGTDNQPQHF. Written as DNA, the CDR3 is TGTGCCAGCAGCCCTAGGGGGACAGACAATCAGCCCCAGCATTTT. The chain is built from TRBV7-8 and TRBJ1-5; 7 bases are shared with TRBD1. Germline V gene sequence: CDR1 SGHVS, CDR2 FQNEAQ. This CDR3 region has 15 residues. J lost 3 bases, V lost 5 bases, and 7 bases had no gene match.

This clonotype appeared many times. The CDR3 DNA reads TGTGCCACCAGCAGAGATCGGTGGAACATTCAGTACTTC. Its protein product is CATSRDRWNIQYF. J is TRBJ2-4 and V is TRBV15; D is unclear. This CDR3 is 13 amino acids long. Germline lookup yields CDR1 LNHNV and CDR2 YYDKDF (reference sequence). The V and J ends lost 0 bases and 7 bases respectively, with 7 bases between them.

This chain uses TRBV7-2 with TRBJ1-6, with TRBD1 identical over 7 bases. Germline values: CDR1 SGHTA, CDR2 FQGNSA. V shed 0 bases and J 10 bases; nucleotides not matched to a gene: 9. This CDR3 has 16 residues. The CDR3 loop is CASSLAGTGAGSPLHF. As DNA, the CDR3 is TGTGCCAGCAGCTTAGCGGGAACAGGGGCCGGCTCACCCCTCCACTTT. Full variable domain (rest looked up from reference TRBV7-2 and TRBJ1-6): GAGVSQSPSNKVTEKGKDVELRCDPISGHTALYWYRQSLGQGLEFLIYFQGNSAPDKSGLPSDRFSAERTGGSVSTLTIQRTQQEDSAVYLCASSLAGTGAGSPLHFGNGTRLTVT.

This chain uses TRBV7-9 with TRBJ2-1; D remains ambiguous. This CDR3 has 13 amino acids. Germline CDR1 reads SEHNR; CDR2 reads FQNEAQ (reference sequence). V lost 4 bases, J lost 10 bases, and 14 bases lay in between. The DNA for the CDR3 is TGTGCCAGCAGCTCAAATAGGCAGAGAGAGCAGTTCTTC. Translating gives CASSSNRQREQFF. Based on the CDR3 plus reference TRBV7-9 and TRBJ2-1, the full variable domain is DTGVSQNPRHKITKRGQNVTFRCDPISEHNRLYWYRQTLGQGPEFLTYFQNEAQLEKSRLLSDRFSAERPKGSFSTLEIQRTEQGDSAMYLCASSSNRQREQFFGPGTRLTVL.

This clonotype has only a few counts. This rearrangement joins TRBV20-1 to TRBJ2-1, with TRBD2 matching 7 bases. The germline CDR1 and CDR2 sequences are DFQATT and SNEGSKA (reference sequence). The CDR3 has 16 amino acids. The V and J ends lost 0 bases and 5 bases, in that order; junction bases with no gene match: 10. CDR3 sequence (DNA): TGCAGTGCTAGAGATGGGGAGCGGGGACCTAACAATGAGCAGTTCTTC. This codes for CSARDGERGPNNEQFF.

DNA for the CDR3: TGCGCCAGCAGCCGCCCGGGGTCGGAGACCCAGTACTTC. It translates to CASSRPGSETQYF. The chain combines TRBV5-1 with TRBJ2-5; possible D gene TRBD2, 5 bases. Germline V lookup: CDR1 SGHRS, CDR2 YFSETQ. The length of the CDR3 is 13 residues. V lost 4 bases, J lost 5 bases, and 12 bases lay in between.

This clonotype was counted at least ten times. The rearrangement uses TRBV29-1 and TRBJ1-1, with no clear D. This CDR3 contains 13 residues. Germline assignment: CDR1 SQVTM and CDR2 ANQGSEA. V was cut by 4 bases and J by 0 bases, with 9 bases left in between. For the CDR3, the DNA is TGCAGCGTTGGGGGTCACTTGAACACTGAAGCTTTCTTT. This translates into CSVGGHLNTEAFF.

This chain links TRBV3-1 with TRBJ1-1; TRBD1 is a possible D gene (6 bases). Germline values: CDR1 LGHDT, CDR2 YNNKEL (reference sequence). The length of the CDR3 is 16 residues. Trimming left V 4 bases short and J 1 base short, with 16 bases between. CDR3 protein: CASSLPNRAGNTEAFF. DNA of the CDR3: TGTGCCAGCAGCCTTCCTAACAGGGCGGGGAACACTGAAGCTTTCTTT.

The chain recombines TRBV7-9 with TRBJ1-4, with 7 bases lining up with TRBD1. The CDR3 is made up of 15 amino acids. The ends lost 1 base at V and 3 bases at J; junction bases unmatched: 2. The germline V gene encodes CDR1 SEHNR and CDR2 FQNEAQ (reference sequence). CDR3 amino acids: CASSLDTGANEKLFF. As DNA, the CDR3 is TGTGCCAGCAGCTTAGATACAGGGGCTAATGAAAAACTGTTTTTT.

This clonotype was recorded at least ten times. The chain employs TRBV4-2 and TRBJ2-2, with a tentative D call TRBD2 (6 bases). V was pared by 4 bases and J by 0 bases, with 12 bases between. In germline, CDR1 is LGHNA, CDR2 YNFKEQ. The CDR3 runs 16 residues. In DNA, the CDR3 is TGTGCCAGCAGCCCTACCGCGGGGACGAACACCGGGGAGCTGTTTTTT. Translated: CASSPTAGTNTGELFF.

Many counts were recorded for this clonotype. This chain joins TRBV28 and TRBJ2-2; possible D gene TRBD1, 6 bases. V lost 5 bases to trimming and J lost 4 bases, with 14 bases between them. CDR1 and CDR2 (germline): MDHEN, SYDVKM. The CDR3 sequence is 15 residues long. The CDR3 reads CASSDTGTSTGELFF. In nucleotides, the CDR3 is TGTGCCAGCAGTGACACCGGGACAAGCACCGGGGAGCTGTTTTTT.

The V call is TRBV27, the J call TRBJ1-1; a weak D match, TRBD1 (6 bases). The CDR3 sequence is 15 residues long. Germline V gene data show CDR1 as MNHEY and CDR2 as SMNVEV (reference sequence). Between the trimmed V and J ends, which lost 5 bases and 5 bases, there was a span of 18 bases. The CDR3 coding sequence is TGTGCCAGCAGTCCCCTCGGAGGGGGTTGGACTGAAGCTTTCTTT. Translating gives CASSPLGGGWTEAFF.